The 26 T cell receptor beta chains reported below all come from one sample, sequenced in a study of control samples from healthy donors and cancer patients. The data were produced by immunoSEQ multiplex PCR, yet TCRdb's version contains in-frame clones alone and is incomplete. The table lists approximately 97,000 clones, 88% of them singletons. Sequenced material: blood. The receptors originated from a man under 40 in good health.

V is TRBV19 and J is TRBJ2-3; the match to TRBD2 covers 11 bases. Germline CDR1 LNHDA, CDR2 SQIVND (reference sequence). Trimming at V came to 7 bases and at J to 5 bases, leaving 14 bases not matched to a gene. This CDR3 comprises 17 residues. The CDR3 sequence: CASTKGLTSGKRDTQYF. DNA for the CDR3: TGTGCCAGTACTAAGGGTTTGACTAGCGGGAAGAGAGATACGCAGTATTTT.

The chain uses TRBV7-9 and TRBJ2-1; TRBD2 matches 8 bases. The length of the CDR3 is 17 residues. J lost 6 bases, V lost 4 bases, and 14 bases had no gene match. Germline V gene lookup returns CDR1 SEHNR and CDR2 FQNEAQ (reference sequence). CDR3 in amino acids: CASSSARLATKSNEQFF. The CDR3, as DNA: TGTGCCAGCAGCTCCGCGAGACTAGCGACCAAAAGCAATGAGCAGTTCTTC.

The chain carries TRBV6-5 and TRBJ2-7, with a possible D match to TRBD1 (6 bases). V was clipped by 6 bases and J by 0 bases, with 15 bases between them. The germline gives CDR1 MNHEY, CDR2 SVGAGI. The CDR3 length is 15 residues. In nucleotides, the CDR3 is TGTGCCAGCAGAGTCAGCCGGGACAACTCCTACGAGCAGTACTTC. Protein: CASRVSRDNSYEQYF.

This clone was observed a handful of times. The chain combines TRBV10-3 with TRBJ2-7, with TRBD2 identical over 7 bases. This CDR3 comprises 14 residues. CDR1 ENHRY and CDR2 SYGVKD come from the germline V gene. Losses at the gene ends were 6 bases for V and 4 bases for J; bases not matched to a gene: 9. The CDR3 here is CAIRGSGPPYEQYF. The CDR3 DNA follows: TGTGCCATCAGGGGTAGCGGGCCCCCTTACGAGCAGTACTTC.

The chain combines TRBV13 with TRBJ2-1, with D perhaps matching TRBD2 (6 bases). Germline loops: CDR1 PRHDT, CDR2 FYEKMQ (reference sequence). Trimming stripped 0 bases from V and 7 bases from J, with 10 bases between. The CDR3 contains 14 residues. This CDR3 reads CASSLGGRPNEQFF. The CDR3 DNA is TGTGCCAGCAGCTTAGGAGGGAGGCCTAATGAGCAGTTCTTC.

The J gene is TRBJ1-1, the V gene TRBV19; the match to TRBD1 covers 9 bases. Germline CDR1 LNHDA, CDR2 SQIVND (reference sequence). The CDR3 is 13 amino acids. The V gene end was trimmed by 3 bases and the J gene end by 11 bases; junction bases not matched to a gene: 7. CDR3 in amino acids: CASSMRTGVEAFF. CDR3 in DNA: TGTGCCAGTAGTATGAGGACAGGGGTCGAGGCTTTCTTT.

In nucleotides, the CDR3 is TGTGCCAGCAGTGAATCCCAGGGAGAGACCGGGGAGCTGTTTTTT. Amino acids: CASSESQGETGELFF. The rearrangement uses TRBV25-1 and TRBJ2-2, with D possibly being TRBD1 or TRBD2 (5 bases each). Germline V CDR1 and CDR2: MGHDK, SYGVNS. V was clipped by 1 base and J by 5 bases, with 11 bases between them. The CDR3 is made up of 15 amino acids. Full variable domain (missing parts from reference TRBV25-1 and TRBJ2-2): EADIYQTPRYLVIGTGKKITLECSQTMGHDKMYWYQQDPGMELHLIHYSYGVNSTEKGDLSSESTVSRIRTEHFPLTLESARPSHTSQYLCASSESQGETGELFFGEGSRLTVL.

CDR3 nucleotides: TGTGCCAGCTCTCCCGGACAGGGGGCTGGAGATACGCAGTATTTT. As protein: CASSPGQGAGDTQYF. This chain links TRBV18 with TRBJ2-3, with TRBD1 matching over 11 bases. The CDR3 is 15 residues long. Germline V gene data show CDR1 as KGHSH and CDR2 as LQKENI. Germline trimming cut 6 bases from V and 5 bases from J; bases unmatched to any gene: 7.

The genes are TRBV28 and TRBJ2-1, with TRBD2 matching 9 bases. The V gene's germline CDR1 is MDHEN and CDR2 SYDVKM. V lost 6 bases and J lost 0; bases outside the gene matches: 12. This CDR3 is 18 amino acids long. This chain's CDR3 is CASSTTGTSYLSYNEQFF. Written as DNA, the CDR3 is TGTGCCAGCAGCACCACCGGGACTAGCTACCTCTCCTACAATGAGCAGTTCTTC.

The chain recombines TRBV18 with TRBJ2-1, with 8 bases that match TRBD2. The CDR3 is 19 amino acids. Trimming took 1 base from V and 0 from J; bases not matched to a gene: 11. From germline, CDR1 is KGHSH and CDR2 LQKENI. CDR3 region: CASSPRLAGLISSYNEQFF. The CDR3 region has the DNA TGTGCCAGCTCACCACGCCTAGCGGGTCTAATTAGCTCCTACAATGAGCAGTTCTTC.

The rearrangement joins TRBV11-2 to TRBJ1-1; D is possibly TRBD1 (6 bases). The V gene lost 0 bases and the J gene lost 5 bases, with 16 bases spanning the gap. The CDR3 covers 16 residues. Per the germline V gene, CDR1 is SGHAT and CDR2 is FQNNGV. CDR3 loop: CASSLEMGQFRTEAFF. As DNA, the CDR3 is TGTGCCAGCAGCTTAGAAATGGGACAATTCAGAACTGAAGCTTTCTTT.

This clone was counted a few times. The rearrangement links TRBV2 to TRBJ1-2; 10 nucleotides align to TRBD1. The J segment lost 3 bases and the V segment lost 6 bases, leaving 1 base of the junction unmatched. From germline, CDR1 is SNHLY and CDR2 FYNNEI. This CDR3 has 13 residues. In DNA, the CDR3 is TGTGCCAGCAGGGGGACAGGGGACTATGGCTACACCTTC. Protein sequence: CASRGTGDYGYTF.

The chain combines TRBV29-1 with TRBJ1-1; D is unresolved. This CDR3 comprises 12 residues. Germline V lookup: CDR1 SQVTM, CDR2 ANQGSEA. The V end was cut by 5 bases, the J end by 1 base, with 8 bases between. The CDR3 region has the DNA TGCAGCGTTTTCAGGCAGAACACTGAAGCTTTCTTT. It translates to CSVFRQNTEAFF.

The DNA of the CDR3 is TGTGCCAGCAGCGCCTCACTAGCGGGAGGTAGCAATGAGCAGTTCTTC. This translates into CASSASLAGGSNEQFF. This chain uses TRBV9 with TRBJ2-1; 12 nucleotides line up with TRBD2. The V gene end was trimmed by 3 bases and the J gene end by 6 bases; junction bases not matched to a gene: 7. The CDR3 is made up of 16 amino acids. Germline CDR1 and CDR2: SGDLS and YYNGEE.

The chain carries TRBV4-2 and TRBJ2-7, with 13 bases identical to TRBD2. The CDR3 spans 15 residues. The V gene's germline CDR1 is LGHNA and CDR2 YNFKEQ. The ends lost 1 base at V and 5 bases at J; junction bases unmatched: 2. The CDR3 nucleotides are TGTGCCAGCAGCCAAGTACTAGCGGGAGGGAACGAGCAGTACTTC. Its protein product is CASSQVLAGGNEQYF.

V is TRBV30 and J is TRBJ1-5, with a tentative D call TRBD1 (5 bases). The CDR3 contains 12 residues. Germline CDR1 is GTSNPN and CDR2 is SVGIG (reference sequence). V shed 2 bases and J shed 7 bases, with 9 bases lying between them. CDR3 region: CAWSFRGQPQHF. The CDR3, as DNA: TGTGCCTGGAGTTTCCGGGGGCAGCCCCAGCATTTT.

V and J are TRBV19 and TRBJ2-2; 8 bases align to TRBD1. V trimming: 2 bases; J trimming: 1 base; junction bases outside the gene matches: 9. The V gene's germline CDR1 is LNHDA and CDR2 SQIVND (reference sequence). The CDR3 has 18 amino acids. The CDR3 bases are TGTGCCAGTAGTATACAGTATAGGACAGGGATGAACACCGGGGAGCTGTTTTTT. Translation gives CASSIQYRTGMNTGELFF.

V and J are TRBV15 and TRBJ2-1; D perhaps matches TRBD2 (5 bases). The V and J ends lost 2 bases and 7 bases respectively, with 12 bases between them. This CDR3 spans 14 amino acids. Germline V gene lookup returns CDR1 LNHNV and CDR2 YYDKDF (reference sequence). The CDR3 DNA follows: TGTGCCACCAGCAGAATTTCTAGCAGGAATGAGCAGTTCTTC. This gives the protein CATSRISSRNEQFF.

The chain couples TRBV9 to TRBJ2-3, with 8 bases fitting TRBD2. Trimming cost V 0 bases and J 5 bases; bases outside gene matches: 8. The CDR3 runs to 16 residues. Looked up from germline, CDR1 is SGDLS and CDR2 is YYNGEE. CDR3 protein: CASSVGSAGVVDTQYF. The CDR3 DNA sequence: TGTGCCAGCAGCGTAGGATCAGCGGGAGTAGTAGATACGCAGTATTTT.

Note on this clone: Additional DNA sequences in this sample encode the identical CDR3. V and J are TRBV19 and TRBJ1-5; the match to TRBD1 covers 7 bases. V trimming: 5 bases; J trimming: 4 bases; junction bases outside the gene matches: 5. Germline lookup yields CDR1 LNHDA and CDR2 SQIVND (reference sequence). The CDR3 length is 14 residues. The CDR3 here is CASSGQGGNQPQHF. In DNA form, the CDR3 reads TGTGCCAGTAGTGGCCAGGGGGGAAATCAGCCCCAGCATTTT. Filled out from reference TRBV19 and TRBJ1-5, the complete variable domain reads DGGITQSPKYLFRKEGQNVTLSCEQNLNHDAMYWYRQDPGQGLRLIYYSQIVNDFQKGDIAEGYSVSREKKESFPLTVTSAQKNPTAFYLCASSGQGGNQPQHFGDGTRLSIL.

The chain has TRBV2 and TRBJ2-2; 9 bases align to TRBD2. The V gene's germline CDR1 is SNHLY and CDR2 FYNNEI. The CDR3 runs to 16 residues. V dropped 4 bases and J dropped 7; count of bases not matched to a gene: 10. The CDR3 DNA follows: TGTGCCAGCAGTGCAATAGCGGGAGCCGGTATCGGGGAGCTGTTTTTT. It encodes CASSAIAGAGIGELFF.

V usage is TRBV7-2 and J usage is TRBJ2-5; D call uncertain. CDR1 is SGHTA and CDR2 is FQGNSA in the germline V gene. CDR3 size: 13 residues. V dropped 5 bases and J dropped 0 bases, with 7 bases sitting between them. Written as DNA, the CDR3 is TGTGCCAGCAGCCATGACTACCAAGAGACCCAGTACTTC. This encodes CASSHDYQETQYF.

The V gene is TRBV28, the J gene TRBJ2-1; 7 nucleotides agree with TRBD1. CDR3 size: 17 residues. Per germline, CDR1 MDHEN and CDR2 SYDVKM. V was pared by 5 bases and J by 4 bases, with 14 bases of the junction left unmatched. The CDR3 sequence is CASSPPSDRPRYNEQFF. The CDR3 DNA sequence: TGTGCCAGCAGTCCCCCCTCGGACAGGCCGCGGTACAATGAGCAGTTCTTC. The variable domain in full, with the rest retrieved from reference TRBV28 and TRBJ2-1, is DVKVTQSSRYLVKRTGEKVFLECVQDMDHENMFWYRQDPGLGLRLIYFSYDVKMKEKGDIPEGYSVSREKKERFSLILESASTNQTSMYLCASSPPSDRPRYNEQFFGPGTRLTVL.

This clone showed up just a few times. The rearrangement links TRBV2 to TRBJ1-5; 8 bases match TRBD1. The J segment lost 4 bases and the V segment lost 4 bases, leaving 6 bases of the junction unmatched. This CDR3 spans 15 amino acids. Germline CDR1 reads SNHLY; CDR2 reads FYNNEI. Here the CDR3 DNA reads TGTGCCAGCAGTGGACAGGGGTTGGGAAATCAGCCCCAGCATTTT. Amino acid sequence: CASSGQGLGNQPQHF.

The CDR3 nucleotides are TGTGCCACCAGTGATTTCTTGGGCTGGACACCCGAGAATCAGCCCCAGCATTTT. This translates into CATSDFLGWTPENQPQHF. V and J are TRBV24-1 and TRBJ1-5, with a possible D match to TRBD1 (5 bases). The CDR3 sequence is 18 residues long. The V gene lost 1 base and the J gene lost 4 bases, with 19 bases spanning the gap. Per germline, CDR1 KGHDR and CDR2 SFDVKD.

The V call is TRBV7-2, the J call TRBJ2-2, with a possible D match to TRBD1 (6 bases). Trimming removed 1 base at V and 2 bases at J, with 11 bases between. Germline V gene sequence: CDR1 SGHTA, CDR2 FQGNSA. The CDR3 spans 16 residues. The CDR3 nucleotides are TGTGCCAGCAGCTTAGGGGGACAAGCAAACACCGGGGAGCTGTTTTTT. It yields the protein CASSLGGQANTGELFF.